This TCR beta chain was recovered during a study of blood T cell repertoires in COVID-19. Across the whole study: Sample material is recorded as cDNA or gDNA derived from T cells, B-cell-depleted T cells, or PBMCs.

The CDR3 runs 12 residues. The ends were cut back, 6 bases at V and 10 bases at J, with 12 bases in the middle. The method was immunoSEQ multiplex PCR; TCRdb's version includes in-frame clones alone and lacks a portion of them. The repertoire includes 110,000 or so clones, approximately 90% of them detected once, and around 4.5% sits in the top ten. The rearrangement joins TRBV12-3 or TRBV12-4 to TRBJ1-4, with D possibly TRBD1 on 6 matching bases. The sequence was collected from a woman between 45 and 60 years old with acute or convalescent COVID-19. The sequenced sample was peripheral blood. The CDR3 region is CASSWTVGKLFF. Here the CDR3 DNA reads TGTGCCAGCAGCTGGACAGTAGGAAAACTGTTTTTT.